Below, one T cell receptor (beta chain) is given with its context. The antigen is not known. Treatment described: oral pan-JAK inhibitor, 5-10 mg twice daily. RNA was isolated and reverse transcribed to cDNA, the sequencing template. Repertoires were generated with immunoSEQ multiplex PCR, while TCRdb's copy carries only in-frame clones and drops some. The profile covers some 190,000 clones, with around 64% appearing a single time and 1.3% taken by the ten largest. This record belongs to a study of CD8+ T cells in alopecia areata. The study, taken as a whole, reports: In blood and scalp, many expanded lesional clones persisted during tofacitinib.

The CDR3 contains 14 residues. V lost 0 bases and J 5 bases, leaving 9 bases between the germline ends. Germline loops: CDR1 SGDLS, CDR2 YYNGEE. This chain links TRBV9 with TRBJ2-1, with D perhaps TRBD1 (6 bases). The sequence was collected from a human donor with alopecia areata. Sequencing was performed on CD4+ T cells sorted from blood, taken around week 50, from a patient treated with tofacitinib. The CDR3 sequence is CASSVGTANNEQFF. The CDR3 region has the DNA TGTGCCAGCAGCGTAGGGACAGCTAACAATGAGCAGTTCTTC.